Following are 28 T cell receptor beta chains from one sample sequenced in a study of CD8+CD57+ T cells in acquired aplastic anemia. Template material for TCR beta VDJ and CDR3 profiling consisted of genomic DNA. TCRdb ran MiXCR on the reads and lists one entry per CDR3 protein. The profile shows around 200,000 distinct CDR3 sequences, roughly 63% of them singletons. Patients selected for sequencing had displayed CD8+CD57+ cell expansion by flow cytometry. Input material: sorted CD4+, CD8+, or CD8+CD57+ T cells (not recorded which) from PBMCs. These receptors came from a human donor with aplastic anemia.

This clonotype has at least ten counts. The genes are TRBV7-9 and TRBJ2-2; 9 positions match TRBD1. From germline, CDR1 is SEHNR and CDR2 FQNEAQ (reference sequence). The trim removed 2 bases at V and 5 bases at J, leaving 6 bases unmatched. The CDR3 runs to 16 residues. CDR3 region: CASSLPTGGRTGELFF. In DNA, the CDR3 is TGTGCCAGCAGCTTACCTACAGGGGGCAGGACCGGGGAGCTGTTTTTT.

The CDR3 reads CSARNPGRYEQYF. The CDR3 region has the DNA TGCAGTGCTAGAAACCCAGGCAGATACGAGCAGTACTTC. J is TRBJ2-7 and V is TRBV20-1; D is ambiguous. V gave up 2 bases and J gave up 4 bases, with 12 bases separating them. CDR1 and CDR2 from the germline V gene are DFQATT and SNEGSKA (reference sequence). This CDR3 has 13 amino acids.

This clonotype occurred a few times. The V gene is TRBV7-2, the J gene TRBJ2-2; 9 bases align to TRBD1. The CDR3 totals 15 residues. Per the germline V gene, CDR1 is SGHTA and CDR2 is FQGNSA. V shed 0 bases and J 4 bases; nucleotides not matched to a gene: 0. This CDR3 is CASSLADRGTGELFF. The CDR3 DNA sequence: TGTGCCAGCAGCTTAGCGGACAGGGGCACCGGGGAGCTGTTTTTT.

This clonotype was detected a few times. The V call is TRBV20-1, the J call TRBJ1-5; 7 bases line up with TRBD1. The CDR3 sequence is 13 residues long. The V segment lost 7 bases and the J segment 2 bases; nucleotides outside the gene matches: 5. Germline CDR1 and CDR2: DFQATT and SNEGSKA (reference sequence). The CDR3 coding sequence is TGCAGTGTACAGGGGAGAGGCAATCAGCCCCAGCATTTT. Its protein product is CSVQGRGNQPQHF.

The chain is built from TRBV4-1 and TRBJ1-2; no firm D call. Trimming left V 0 bases short and J 0 bases short, with 11 bases between. The CDR3 is 16 amino acids. Per the germline V gene, CDR1 is MGHRA and CDR2 is YSYEKL. The CDR3 region is CASSQDPQRANYGYTF. CDR3 DNA: TGCGCCAGCAGCCAAGATCCCCAGAGAGCTAACTATGGCTACACCTTC.

This clonotype was seen many times. J is TRBJ2-7 and V is TRBV6-5; D ambiguous. CDR1 MNHEY and CDR2 SVGAGI come from the germline V gene. The CDR3 length is 13 residues. V dropped 2 bases and J dropped 3 bases, with 8 bases sitting between them. DNA of the CDR3: TGTGCCAGCAGTTACGGTACTAACTACGAGCAGTACTTC. Residues: CASSYGTNYEQYF.

The chain joins TRBV19 to TRBJ2-1, with TRBD1 as a possible D gene (6 bases). The CDR3 is made up of 15 amino acids. Germline loops: CDR1 LNHDA, CDR2 SQIVND (reference sequence). V was cut by 6 bases and J by 2 bases, with 14 bases left in between. CDR3 sequence reads: CASSAGQTTYNEQFF. As DNA, the CDR3 is TGTGCCAGTAGCGCAGGACAGACAACCTACAATGAGCAGTTCTTC.

This clonotype was seen just once. The chain combines TRBV7-9 with TRBJ2-1; 10 bases map to TRBD2. Trimming cost V 8 bases and J 5 bases; bases outside gene matches: 6. The length of the CDR3 is 14 residues. Germline V gene sequence: CDR1 SEHNR, CDR2 FQNEAQ (reference sequence). CDR3 nucleotide sequence: TGTGCCAGCGGCCGGACTAGCGGTAACAATGAGCAGTTCTTC. It codes for CASGRTSGNNEQFF.

The chain employs TRBV10-3 and TRBJ2-5; D is uncertain. The V gene's germline CDR1 is ENHRY and CDR2 SYGVKD. V was cut by 10 bases and J by 2 bases, with 20 bases left in between. The CDR3 consists of 15 residues. In DNA form, the CDR3 reads TGTGCCAGCAAAAAGCCTCTGGCGGTACAAGAGACCCAGTACTTC. Its protein product is CASKKPLAVQETQYF.

There are many counts of this clonotype. As DNA, the CDR3 is TGTGCCAGCACCTCCCGGGGGGCCGACTACGAGCAGTACTTC. Translating gives CASTSRGADYEQYF. The rearrangement joins TRBV5-8 to TRBJ2-7, with D possibly TRBD2 on 7 matching bases. The V gene lost 6 bases and the J gene lost 3 bases, with 16 bases spanning the gap. The CDR3 sequence is 14 residues long. Per the germline V gene, CDR1 is SGHTS and CDR2 is YDEGEE.

The chain couples TRBV29-1 to TRBJ2-3; possibly TRBD2 for D (6 bases). CDR1 is SQVTM and CDR2 is ANQGSEA in the germline V gene. The CDR3 has 14 residues. With 3 bases removed from V and 3 bases from J, the gap between germline ends came to 13 bases. The CDR3 is CSVDLRGLTDTQYF. The CDR3, as DNA: TGCAGCGTTGATCTGCGGGGACTTACAGATACGCAGTATTTT.

The chain joins TRBV7-8 to TRBJ1-2, with TRBD1 matching over 10 bases. The CDR3 consists of 14 residues. From germline, CDR1 is SGHVS and CDR2 FQNEAQ. J gave up 3 bases and V 4 bases, and 2 bases lay outside the gene matches. CDR3 amino acids: CASSWGTGDYGYTF. The CDR3 DNA sequence: TGTGCCAGCAGCTGGGGGACAGGGGACTATGGCTACACCTTC.

Points on this clonotype: The conserved final phenylalanine or tryptophan is absent from the CDR3, which likely points to a read error. This chain joins TRBV7-8 and TRBJ1-6; the D gene is possibly TRBD1 (5 bases). V lost 0 bases to trimming and J lost 7 bases, with 13 bases between them. Germline assignment: CDR1 SGHVS and CDR2 FQNEAQ. The CDR3 covers 16 residues. CDR3 loop: CASSLALETANSPLHL. CDR3 nucleotides: TGTGCCAGCAGCTTAGCGCTTGAGACAGCAAATTCACCCCTCCACTTG.

The chain's CDR3 is CASSDPGQGATGELFF. The CDR3 coding sequence is TGTGCCAGCAGTGATCCGGGACAGGGGGCCACCGGGGAGCTGTTTTTT. This chain links TRBV25-1 with TRBJ2-2; 12 bases fit TRBD1. Per the germline V gene, CDR1 is MGHDK and CDR2 is SYGVNS. V lost 3 bases and J lost 4; bases outside the gene matches: 3. The CDR3 is 16 residues long.

The chain links TRBV5-4 to TRBJ2-5; a possible D gene is TRBD1 (5 bases). Germline V gene lookup returns CDR1 SGHNT and CDR2 YYREEE (reference sequence). This CDR3 comprises 14 residues. V lost 3 bases and J 4 bases, leaving 13 bases between the germline ends. CDR3 region: CASSSSDSRETQYF. DNA for the CDR3: TGTGCCAGCAGCTCTTCTGACAGCCGAGAGACCCAGTACTTC.

This clonotype was picked up many times. The chain links TRBV29-1 to TRBJ2-1, with 8 bases aligning to TRBD1. The V and J ends lost 6 bases and 5 bases, in that order; junction bases with no gene match: 12. Germline assignment: CDR1 SQVTM and CDR2 ANQGSEA. This CDR3 is 15 amino acids long. The CDR3: CSVPGQANLNNEQFF. DNA for the CDR3: TGCAGCGTGCCGGGACAGGCTAACCTAAACAATGAGCAGTTCTTC.

Many counts were recorded for this clonotype. The V and J genes are TRBV6-1 and TRBJ2-7, with 12 bases lining up with TRBD1. This CDR3 is built from 16 residues. V lost 4 bases and J lost 6; bases outside the gene matches: 10. Germline V gives CDR1 MNHNS, CDR2 SASEGT. CDR3 coding DNA: TGTGCCAGCAGTGCCGAAGGTGGGACAGGGGGCTCCGAGCAGTACTTC. Amino acid sequence: CASSAEGGTGGSEQYF.

V and J are TRBV6-1 and TRBJ1-6; 9 nucleotides line up with TRBD1. V lost 8 bases, J lost 2 bases, and 13 bases stayed unmatched. The germline CDR1 and CDR2 sequences are MNHNS and SASEGT. There are 18 residues in the CDR3. The CDR3 nucleotides read TGTGCCAGCCTCCTGGGACAGGGCGTTTCTACCTATAATTCACCCCTCCACTTT. This codes for CASLLGQGVSTYNSPLHF.

This chain connects TRBV2 to TRBJ2-3; D may be TRBD1 or TRBD2 (5 bases each). V lost 8 bases, J lost 2 bases, and 17 bases lay in between. Germline assignment: CDR1 SNHLY and CDR2 FYNNEI. The CDR3 loop spans 15 amino acids. Written as DNA, the CDR3 is TGTGCCAGCTTGTTGCACGGGACCTACACAGATACGCAGTATTTT. Residues: CASLLHGTYTDTQYF.

V and J are TRBV12-3 or TRBV12-4 and TRBJ2-3; TRBD1 or TRBD2 may be the D gene (5 bases each). CDR3 length: 15 amino acids. V was clipped by 3 bases and J by 0 bases, with 10 bases between them. The DNA for the CDR3 is TGTGCCAGCAGTTTTGGGACCCTCAGCACAGATACGCAGTATTTT. Protein: CASSFGTLSTDTQYF.

The V call is TRBV29-1, the J call TRBJ2-1; D ambiguous. This CDR3 is 12 amino acids long. V was clipped by 7 bases and J by 1 base, with 8 bases between them. Germline CDR1 is SQVTM and CDR2 is ANQGSEA. The CDR3 DNA reads TGCAGCGGCGCGGTTTCCTACAATGAGCAGTTCTTC. Translated: CSGAVSYNEQFF.

This clonotype was found once. The gene calls are TRBV24-1 and TRBJ2-3; D is unresolved. Looked up from germline, CDR1 is KGHDR and CDR2 is SFDVKD. V lost 6 bases and J 5 bases, leaving 5 bases between the germline ends. This CDR3 is built from 11 residues. The CDR3: CATSSIDTQYF. CDR3 coding DNA: TGTGCCACCAGTTCGATAGATACGCAGTATTTT.

Only a few counts were recorded for this clonotype. CDR3 nucleotide sequence: TGTGCCAGCAGGCAAGAGACCCAGTACTTC. Its protein is CASRQETQYF. This rearrangement joins TRBV6-2 or TRBV6-3 to TRBJ2-5; D not certain. The CDR3 loop spans 10 amino acids. V lost 6 bases and J lost 2, with 1 base in between. CDR1 is MNHEY, CDR2 SVGEGT, per germline.

This chain connects TRBV10-3 to TRBJ2-7; TRBD1 is a possible D gene (5 bases). The germline gives CDR1 ENHRY, CDR2 SYGVKD. This CDR3 has 13 residues. V was trimmed by 4 bases and J by 3 bases, leaving 10 bases between them. Here the CDR3 reads CAISVTDIYEQYF. CDR3 nucleotides: TGTGCCATCAGTGTGACGGACATCTACGAGCAGTACTTC.

The chain is built from TRBV7-2 and TRBJ2-7; D unresolved. The CDR3 length is 16 residues. V was pared by 3 bases and J by 0 bases, with 15 bases between. CDR1 is SGHTA, CDR2 FQGNSA, per germline. CDR3 in DNA: TGTGCCAGCAGCTTGACTCCACCAACCAGCTCCTACGAGCAGTACTTC. Protein: CASSLTPPTSSYEQYF. The whole variable domain, remainder taken from reference TRBV7-2 and TRBJ2-7, is GAGVSQSPSNKVTEKGKDVELRCDPISGHTALYWYRQSLGQGLEFLIYFQGNSAPDKSGLPSDRFSAERTGGSVSTLTIQRTQQEDSAVYLCASSLTPPTSSYEQYFGPGTRLTVT.

The V gene is TRBV19, the J gene TRBJ2-6, with TRBD1 as a possible D gene (6 bases). Germline V gene sequence: CDR1 LNHDA, CDR2 SQIVND (reference sequence). This CDR3 has 16 residues. V was clipped by 7 bases and J by 0 bases, with 13 bases between them. The CDR3 reads CASNRQALSGANVLTF. The CDR3 region has the DNA TGTGCCAGTAATCGACAGGCCCTCTCTGGGGCCAACGTCCTGACTTTC.

This chain links TRBV19 with TRBJ1-6; D call uncertain. This CDR3 spans 14 amino acids. The germline CDR1 and CDR2 sequences are LNHDA and SQIVND (reference sequence). V was trimmed by 6 bases and J by 7 bases, leaving 13 bases between them. The CDR3 DNA sequence: TGTGCCAGTAGATTCTCAGCAACCAATTCACCCCTCCACTTT. Its translation is CASRFSATNSPLHF.

This clonotype was picked up a small number of times. CDR3 residues: CASSLGDRDNSPLHF. CDR3 DNA sequence: TGTGCCAGCAGCTTGGGGGACAGGGATAATTCACCCCTCCACTTT. The chain couples TRBV13 to TRBJ1-6; 9 bases are a match to TRBD1. After removal of 3 bases from V and 5 bases from J, the junction contained 2 bases not matched to a gene. The CDR3 length is 15 residues. CDR1 is PRHDT and CDR2 is FYEKMQ in the germline V gene (reference sequence).